This T cell receptor beta chain was identified in a study of Ad26.COV2.S vaccination and SARS-CoV-2 variants. For the study at large: Participants got Ad26.COV2.S intramuscularly, once or twice 56 days apart.

General study findings and limits: Those who received vaccine or placebo ended up with similar non-spike TCR breadth.

The treatment here: 15 to 20 received Ad26.COV2.S at low or high dose, single or two shots; about 5 received placebo; per-sample allocation not given. Sample collection was performed on day 63 after the first vaccine or placebo injection. Cohort 1b enrolled adults aged 18-55 years in Boston. Method: immunoSEQ multiplex PCR; TCRdb's copy keeps in-frame clones and lacks some. The table shows about 350,000 clones, with about 88% occurring only once. As regards this clone: As yet, its antigen is unknown.

CDR3 length: 15 residues. CDR1 is LGHNA, CDR2 YSLEER, per germline. J gave up 3 bases and V 0 bases, and 4 bases lay outside the gene matches. This chain links TRBV4-3 with TRBJ2-7; 8 nucleotides agree with TRBD2. The TCR originated in a person aged 18-60 years who received the Ad26.COV2.S COVID-19 vaccine or a placebo. The input for sequencing was peripheral blood, taken in a trial of Ad26.COV2.S vaccine versus placebo. In nucleotides, the CDR3 is TGCGCCAGCAGCCAAGATGCCGGGACTAGCTACGAGCAGTACTTC. It yields the protein CASSQDAGTSYEQYF.